This T cell receptor (beta chain) originates from a study of T-cell memory formation after mild COVID-19. About the research overall: In these data, TCR clusters were largely donor specific. General study results and limits: The pre-infection memory compartment contained some responding clones, suggesting cross-reactive memory joined. There was no confirmation that second-wave clones peaking on day 37 were SARS-CoV-2 specific.

Each CDR3 protein is one row after TCRdb ran MiXCR on the 5' RACE reads. Of 120,000 or so distinct CDR3 sequences listed, 15% to 20% are singletons. Germline lookup yields CDR1 MNHEY and CDR2 SVGAGI. The CDR3 has 15 amino acids. V gave up 2 bases and J gave up 4 bases; unmatched junction bases: 4. Turning to this clonotype: What it binds is unknown.

The chain combines TRBV6-5 with TRBJ1-2; TRBD1 agrees at 10 bases. The receptor was isolated from an adult woman who had mild COVID-19 (a few samples of this study predate the infection). Cell type and time point are not known. Sequenced material: PBMCs or a T cell subset sorted from them (not recorded which). CDR3 protein: CASSYDGQGVYGYTF. Written as DNA, the CDR3 is TGTGCCAGCAGTTACGACGGACAGGGGGTCTATGGCTACACCTTC.